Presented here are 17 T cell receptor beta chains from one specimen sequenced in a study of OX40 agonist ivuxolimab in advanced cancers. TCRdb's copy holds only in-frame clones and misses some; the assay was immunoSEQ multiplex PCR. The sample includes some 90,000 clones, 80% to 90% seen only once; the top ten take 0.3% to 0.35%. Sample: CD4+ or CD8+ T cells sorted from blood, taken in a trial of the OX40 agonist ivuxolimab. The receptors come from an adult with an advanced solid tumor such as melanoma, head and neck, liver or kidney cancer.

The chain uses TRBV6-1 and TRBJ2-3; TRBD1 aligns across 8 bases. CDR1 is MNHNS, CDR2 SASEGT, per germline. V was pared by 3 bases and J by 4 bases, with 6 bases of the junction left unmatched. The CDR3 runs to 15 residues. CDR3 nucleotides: TGTGCCAGCAGTGACTCAGGACAGGGACCAGATACGCAGTATTTT. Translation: CASSDSGQGPDTQYF.

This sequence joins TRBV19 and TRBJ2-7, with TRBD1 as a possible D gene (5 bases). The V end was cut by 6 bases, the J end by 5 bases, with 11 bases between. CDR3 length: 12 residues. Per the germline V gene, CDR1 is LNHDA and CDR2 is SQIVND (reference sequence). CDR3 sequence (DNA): TGTGCCAGTAGCGCAAGGGGTAACGAGCAGTACTTC. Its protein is CASSARGNEQYF.

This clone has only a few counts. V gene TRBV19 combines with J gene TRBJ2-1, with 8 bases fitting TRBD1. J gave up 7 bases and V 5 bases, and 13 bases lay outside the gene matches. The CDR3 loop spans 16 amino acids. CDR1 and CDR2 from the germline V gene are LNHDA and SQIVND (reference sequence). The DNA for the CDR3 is TGTGCCAGTAGTCCCAGGGGGCCTGGGGGAACTAATGAGCAGTTCTTC. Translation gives CASSPRGPGGTNEQFF.

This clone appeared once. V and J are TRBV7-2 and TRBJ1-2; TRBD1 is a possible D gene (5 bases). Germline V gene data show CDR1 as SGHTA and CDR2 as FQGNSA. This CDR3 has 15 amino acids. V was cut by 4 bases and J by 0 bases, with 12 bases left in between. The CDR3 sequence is CASSSRRGANYGYTF. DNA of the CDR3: TGTGCCAGCAGCTCCCGGAGGGGAGCTAACTATGGCTACACCTTC.

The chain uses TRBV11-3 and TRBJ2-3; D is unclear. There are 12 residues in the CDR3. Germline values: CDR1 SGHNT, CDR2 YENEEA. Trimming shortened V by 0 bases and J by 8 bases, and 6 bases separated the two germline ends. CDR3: CASSLDWGTQYF. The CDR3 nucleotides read TGTGCCAGCAGCTTAGATTGGGGTACGCAGTATTTT.

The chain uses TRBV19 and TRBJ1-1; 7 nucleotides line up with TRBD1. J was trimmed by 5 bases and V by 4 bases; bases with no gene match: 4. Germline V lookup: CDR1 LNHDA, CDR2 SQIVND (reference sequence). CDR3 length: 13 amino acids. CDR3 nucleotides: TGTGCCAGTAGTACCACAGGGGTTACTGAAGCTTTCTTT. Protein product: CASSTTGVTEAFF.

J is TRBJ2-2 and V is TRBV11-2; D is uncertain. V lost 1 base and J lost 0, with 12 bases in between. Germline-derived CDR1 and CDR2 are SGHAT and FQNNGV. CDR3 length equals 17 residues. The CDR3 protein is CASSLVFGPANTGELFF. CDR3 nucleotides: TGTGCCAGCAGCTTAGTCTTCGGGCCCGCGAACACCGGGGAGCTGTTTTTT.

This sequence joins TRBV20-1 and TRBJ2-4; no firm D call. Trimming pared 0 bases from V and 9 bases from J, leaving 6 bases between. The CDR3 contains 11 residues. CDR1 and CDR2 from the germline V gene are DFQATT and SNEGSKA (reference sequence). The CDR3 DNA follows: TGCAGTGCTAGAGATCGAGCCATTCAGTACTTC. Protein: CSARDRAIQYF.

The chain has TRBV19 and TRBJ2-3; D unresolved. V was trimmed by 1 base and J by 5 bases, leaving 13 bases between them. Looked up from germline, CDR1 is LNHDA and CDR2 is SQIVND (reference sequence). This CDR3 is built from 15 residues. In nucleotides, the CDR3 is TGTGCCAGTAGTATAGCCCATTTAATTGGAGATACGCAGTATTTT. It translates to CASSIAHLIGDTQYF.

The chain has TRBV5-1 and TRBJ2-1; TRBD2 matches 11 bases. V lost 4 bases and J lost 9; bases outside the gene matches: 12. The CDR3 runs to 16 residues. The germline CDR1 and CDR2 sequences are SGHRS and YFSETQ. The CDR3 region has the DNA TGCGCCAGCAGCATTTTAGCGGGGGGGCAGGTTGGTGAGCAGTTCTTC. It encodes CASSILAGGQVGEQFF.

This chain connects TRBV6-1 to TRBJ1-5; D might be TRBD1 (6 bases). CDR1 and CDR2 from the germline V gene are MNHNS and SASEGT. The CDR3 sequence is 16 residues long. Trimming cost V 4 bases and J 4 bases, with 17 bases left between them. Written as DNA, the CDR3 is TGTGCCAGCAGTGCCCCCGTAGCAGGGGAGAATCAGCCCCAGCATTTT. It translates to CASSAPVAGENQPQHF.

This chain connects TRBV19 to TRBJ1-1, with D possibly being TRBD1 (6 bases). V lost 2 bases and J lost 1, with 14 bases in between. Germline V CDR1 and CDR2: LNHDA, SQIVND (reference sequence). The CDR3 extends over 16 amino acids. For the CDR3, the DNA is TGTGCCAGTAGTATACCGGGACAATTGGCGAACACTGAAGCTTTCTTT. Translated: CASSIPGQLANTEAFF. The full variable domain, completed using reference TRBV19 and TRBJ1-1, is DGGITQSPKYLFRKEGQNVTLSCEQNLNHDAMYWYRQDPGQGLRLIYYSQIVNDFQKGDIAEGYSVSREKKESFPLTVTSAQKNPTAFYLCASSIPGQLANTEAFFGQGTRLTVV.

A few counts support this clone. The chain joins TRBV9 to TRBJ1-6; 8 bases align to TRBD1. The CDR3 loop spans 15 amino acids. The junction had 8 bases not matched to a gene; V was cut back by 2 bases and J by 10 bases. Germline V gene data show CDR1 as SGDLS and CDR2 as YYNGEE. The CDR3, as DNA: TGTGCCAGCAGCGTCTTGACAGGGGAGAAGTCACCCCTCCACTTT. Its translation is CASSVLTGEKSPLHF.

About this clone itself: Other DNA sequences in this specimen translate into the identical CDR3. Here the CDR3 DNA reads TGTGCCAGCAGCTTAGCCGGACTAGCGGGGGGGAAGGAGACCCAGTACTTC. This encodes CASSLAGLAGGKETQYF. The chain combines TRBV7-8 with TRBJ2-5, with TRBD2 matching 15 bases. Germline assignment: CDR1 SGHVS and CDR2 FQNEAQ. CDR3 length equals 17 residues. V trimming: 0 bases; J trimming: 5 bases; junction bases outside the gene matches: 4.

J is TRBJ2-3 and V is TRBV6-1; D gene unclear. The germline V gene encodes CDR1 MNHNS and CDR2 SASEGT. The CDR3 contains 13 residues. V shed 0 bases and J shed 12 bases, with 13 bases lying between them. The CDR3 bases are TGTGCCAGCAGTGAAGCGCTTAATCCGATTCAGTATTTT. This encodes CASSEALNPIQYF.

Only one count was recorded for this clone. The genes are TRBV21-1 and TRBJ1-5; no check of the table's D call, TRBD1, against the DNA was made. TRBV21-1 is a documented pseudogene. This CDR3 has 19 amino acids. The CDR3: CASSNNSGGPFTSNQPQHF. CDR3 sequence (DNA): TGTGCCAGCAGCAACAATTCAGGGGGCCCTTTTACTAGCAATCAGCCCCAGCATTTT.

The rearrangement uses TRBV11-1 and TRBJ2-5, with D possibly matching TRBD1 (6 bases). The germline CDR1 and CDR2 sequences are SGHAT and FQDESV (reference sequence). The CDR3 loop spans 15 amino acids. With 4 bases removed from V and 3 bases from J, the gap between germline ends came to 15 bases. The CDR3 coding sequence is TGTGCCAGCAGCTCCACAGGGCTCGGGGAAGAGACCCAGTACTTC. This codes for CASSSTGLGEETQYF.